The 32 T cell receptor beta chains below all came from one sample that was sequenced in a study of blood T cell repertoires in COVID-19. Assay: immunoSEQ multiplex PCR; the TCRdb copy retains only in-frame clones and omits some. The sample lists 250,000 to 300,000 clones; nearly 90% were seen once. The source material was PBMCs or T cells enriched from blood (not recorded which). These receptors were taken from a woman between 55 and 75 years old who had recovered from COVID-19.

CDR3 in amino acids: CASSFLSGAIGEAFF. CDR3 sequence (DNA): TGTGCCAGCAGTTTTCTTTCGGGTGCCATAGGAGAAGCTTTCTTT. The rearrangement links TRBV27 to TRBJ1-1; D not certain. In germline, CDR1 is MNHEY, CDR2 SMNVEV (reference sequence). The V and J ends lost 3 bases and 8 bases respectively, with 19 bases between them. The CDR3 consists of 15 residues.

This clone has just one count. This rearrangement joins TRBV28 to TRBJ2-7; 9 positions agree with TRBD2. From germline, CDR1 is MDHEN and CDR2 SYDVKM. The ends lost 6 bases at V and 0 bases at J; junction bases unmatched: 9. The length of the CDR3 is 16 residues. CDR3 loop: CASSRSFSGSSYEQYF. In nucleotides, the CDR3 is TGTGCCAGCAGCCGAAGTTTTAGCGGGAGCTCCTACGAGCAGTACTTC.

A few counts support this clone. The genes are TRBV11-2 and TRBJ1-3; D is perhaps TRBD1 (5 bases). CDR3 size: 13 residues. Germline V CDR1 and CDR2: SGHAT, FQNNGV. Trimming stripped 4 bases from V and 3 bases from J, with 7 bases between. The CDR3 sequence is CASSSTDGNTIYF. CDR3 DNA sequence: TGTGCCAGCAGCTCGACAGATGGAAACACCATATATTTT.

This clone is a singleton in its sample. This chain connects TRBV5-4 to TRBJ2-3; 7 nucleotides match TRBD2. The trim removed 0 bases at V and 4 bases at J, leaving 5 bases unmatched. The CDR3 runs to 15 residues. Germline V gives CDR1 SGHNT, CDR2 YYREEE (reference sequence). Written as DNA, the CDR3 is TGTGCCAGCAGCTTGGGCGGGAGTGAGCCAGATACGCAGTATTTT. Translating it yields CASSLGGSEPDTQYF. Together with reference TRBV5-4 and TRBJ2-3, the CDR3 gives the full variable domain: ETGVTQSPTHLIKTRGQQVTLRCSSQSGHNTVSWYQQALGQGPQFIFQYYREEENGRGNFPPRFSGLQFPNYSSELNVNALELDDSALYLCASSLGGSEPDTQYFGPGTRLTVL.

As DNA, the CDR3 is TGTGCCAGCAGCCATGGACTAGCGGATACCTACGAGCAGTACTTC. This translates into CASSHGLADTYEQYF. The gene calls are TRBV14 and TRBJ2-7; 10 positions match TRBD2. The CDR3 is 15 amino acids. The ends lost 3 bases at V and 2 bases at J; junction bases unmatched: 4. CDR1 is SGHDN, CDR2 FVKESK, per germline.

The chain links TRBV30 to TRBJ2-5; 11 nucleotides agree with TRBD2. The CDR3 is 15 amino acids. Germline V gene data show CDR1 as GTSNPN and CDR2 as SVGIG (reference sequence). V shed 0 bases, J shed 2 bases, and the junction held 2 bases outside the gene matches. In DNA form, the CDR3 reads TGTGCCTGGAGTGTCGGGACTAGCGGACAAGAGACCCAGTACTTC. Amino acid sequence: CAWSVGTSGQETQYF.

CDR3: CSASLGAGGSPYEQYF. CDR3 DNA sequence: TGCAGCGCCTCCTTAGGGGCGGGAGGCTCTCCGTACGAGCAGTACTTC. The rearrangement joins TRBV29-1 to TRBJ2-7, with 8 bases lining up with TRBD2. This CDR3 is 16 amino acids long. V dropped 7 bases and J dropped 4; count of bases not matched to a gene: 18. CDR1 SQVTM and CDR2 ANQGSEA come from the germline V gene.

The gene calls are TRBV24-1 and TRBJ2-7, with 7 bases fitting TRBD1. The CDR3 loop spans 13 amino acids. V was clipped by 9 bases and J by 2 bases; unmatched bases: 6. Germline CDR1 is KGHDR and CDR2 is SFDVKD. In DNA form, the CDR3 reads TGTGCCACCGAAGGGGGCAGCACCTACGAGCAGTACTTC. Protein product: CATEGGSTYEQYF.

The sample holds one count of this clone. The chain is built from TRBV7-8 and TRBJ1-2; maybe TRBD1 (6 bases). Trimming shortened V by 1 base and J by 8 bases, and 8 bases separated the two germline ends. Germline V gene data show CDR1 as SGHVS and CDR2 as FQNEAQ. CDR3 size: 12 residues. DNA of the CDR3: TGTGCCAGCAGCTTAGTCGACAGGGGCTACACCTTC. Translation: CASSLVDRGYTF.

The chain employs TRBV28 and TRBJ2-1, with TRBD2 matching over 9 bases. The ends lost 7 bases at V and 2 bases at J; junction bases unmatched: 3. CDR3 length: 14 residues. Germline V gene sequence: CDR1 MDHEN, CDR2 SYDVKM. CDR3 in DNA: TGTGCCAGCATGCCTAGCGGGGCCTACAATGAGCAGTTCTTC. Its translation: CASMPSGAYNEQFF.

The chain couples TRBV7-9 to TRBJ1-4, with no clear D. Between the trimmed V and J ends, which lost 5 bases and 3 bases, there was a span of 10 bases. There are 14 residues in the CDR3. The germline CDR1 and CDR2 sequences are SEHNR and FQNEAQ (reference sequence). The CDR3 loop is CASSPAGSNEKLFF. The CDR3 DNA is TGTGCCAGCAGCCCCGCGGGGTCTAATGAAAAACTGTTTTTT.

The gene calls are TRBV11-3 and TRBJ1-1, with TRBD1 matching 8 bases. The junction had 4 bases not matched to a gene; V was cut back by 6 bases and J by 4 bases. CDR1 and CDR2 from the germline V gene are SGHNT and YENEEA. The CDR3 extends over 13 amino acids. The CDR3 loop reads CASSSTGATEAFF. CDR3 nucleotides: TGTGCCAGCAGTTCGACAGGGGCCACTGAAGCTTTCTTT.

The chain links TRBV7-9 to TRBJ2-7, with a possible D match to TRBD1 (7 bases). From germline, CDR1 is SEHNR and CDR2 FQNEAQ (reference sequence). This CDR3 comprises 12 residues. Trimming took off 6 bases at V and 6 bases at J, with 12 bases between the two ends. Here the CDR3 reads CASSPQGGEQYF. CDR3 coding DNA: TGTGCCAGCAGTCCTCAGGGGGGCGAGCAGTACTTC.

The V and J genes are TRBV11-3 and TRBJ1-2; 12 bases align to TRBD1. CDR3 length: 17 residues. Germline assignment: CDR1 SGHNT and CDR2 YENEEA. Losses at the gene ends were 6 bases for V and 0 bases for J; bases not matched to a gene: 8. The CDR3 DNA reads as TGTGCCAGCAGAAAAACCGGGACAGGGGGCTCTAACTATGGCTACACCTTC. Residues: CASRKTGTGGSNYGYTF.

As to this clone: Compared with germline, one end of the junction differs, possibly owing to a read error. J is TRBJ2-5 and V is TRBV7-7; weak D call: TRBD2 (6 bases). The CDR3 spans 15 residues. The germline gives CDR1 SSHAT, CDR2 FNYEAQ (reference sequence). DNA for the CDR3: TGTGCTAGCAGCTTAGGGGCTGCGGGGCAAGAGACCCAGTACTTC. This gives the protein CASSLGAAGQETQYF. The whole variable domain, remainder taken from reference TRBV7-7 and TRBJ2-5, is GAGVSQSPRYKVTKRGQDVTLRCDPISSHATLYWYQQALGQGPEFLTYFNYEAQPDKSGLPSDRFSAERPEGSISTLTIQRTEQRDSAMYRCASSLGAAGQETQYFGPGTRLLVL.

J is TRBJ1-2 and V is TRBV5-6; D is uncertain. The CDR3 length is 14 residues. The germline CDR1 and CDR2 sequences are SGHDT and YYEEEE. Trimming pared 4 bases from V and 4 bases from J, leaving 14 bases between. Written as DNA, the CDR3 is TGTGCCAGCAGCCCCACCACTCCGGGCTATGGCTACACCTTC. This codes for CASSPTTPGYGYTF.

The chain combines TRBV9 with TRBJ2-3; D is ambiguous. Trimming stripped 2 bases from V and 4 bases from J, with 8 bases between. Germline CDR1 is SGDLS and CDR2 is YYNGEE. This CDR3 is built from 13 residues. In nucleotides, the CDR3 is TGTGCCAGCAGCGTTCTTAGCCCAGATACGCAGTATTTT. Its protein is CASSVLSPDTQYF.

The rearrangement joins TRBV5-1 to TRBJ1-4; TRBD1 agrees at 7 bases. This CDR3 has 14 residues. V lost 0 bases, J lost 6 bases, and 2 bases stayed unmatched. Germline V gene lookup returns CDR1 SGHRS and CDR2 YFSETQ. The CDR3 DNA sequence: TGCGCCAGCAGCTTGGAGGGGGCTTATGAAAAACTGTTTTTT. Its translation is CASSLEGAYEKLFF.

V gene TRBV11-2 combines with J gene TRBJ2-7; the match to TRBD2 covers 8 bases. The CDR3 covers 14 residues. In germline, CDR1 is SGHAT, CDR2 FQNNGV. J was trimmed by 4 bases and V by 5 bases; bases with no gene match: 7. The DNA of the CDR3 is TGTGCCAGCAGCCCCCGGACTAGCCTTTACGAGCAGTACTTC. Its protein is CASSPRTSLYEQYF.

This sequence joins TRBV28 and TRBJ1-1; 7 positions agree with TRBD1. The ends lost 5 bases at V and 1 base at J; junction bases unmatched: 4. The germline V gene encodes CDR1 MDHEN and CDR2 SYDVKM. There are 14 residues in the CDR3. CDR3: CASSTRQGNTEAFF. CDR3 nucleotide sequence: TGTGCCAGCAGTACCAGACAGGGGAACACTGAAGCTTTCTTT.

The sample holds a few counts of this clone. Within the sample, other DNA sequences also encode this same CDR3. The chain employs TRBV27 and TRBJ2-6; no clear D gene. This CDR3 is built from 14 residues. Germline CDR1 MNHEY, CDR2 SMNVEV (reference sequence). Trimming removed 6 bases at V and 1 base at J, with 7 bases between. CDR3 region: CASSPLSGANVLTF. Here the CDR3 DNA reads TGTGCCAGCAGCCCGCTATCTGGGGCCAACGTCCTGACTTTC.

J is TRBJ2-1 and V is TRBV5-1, with D tentatively TRBD2 (5 bases). Germline assignment: CDR1 SGHRS and CDR2 YFSETQ. CDR3 length: 13 amino acids. Trimming removed 4 bases at V and 15 bases at J, with 20 bases between. CDR3 protein: CASSEPVARTWFF. The CDR3 region has the DNA TGCGCCAGCAGCGAGCCCGTAGCGCGGACGTGGTTCTTC.

This clone was detected many times. This rearrangement joins TRBV19 to TRBJ2-4; D is possibly TRBD1 (5 bases). V was pared by 1 base and J by 4 bases, with 8 bases between. Germline CDR1 and CDR2: LNHDA and SQIVND (reference sequence). This CDR3 has 14 residues. The CDR3 DNA reads as TGTGCCAGTAGTATAGGGACACCTAAAAACATTCAGTACTTC. The encoded protein is CASSIGTPKNIQYF.

The chain carries TRBV11-2 and TRBJ2-1; a possible D gene is TRBD2 (6 bases). Germline CDR1 and CDR2: SGHAT and FQNNGV. Trimming stripped 3 bases from V and 5 bases from J, with 11 bases between. CDR3 size: 14 residues. The CDR3 protein is CASSFREYHNEQFF. The DNA for the CDR3 is TGTGCCAGCAGCTTTCGGGAGTACCACAATGAGCAGTTCTTC.

The rearrangement links TRBV5-1 to TRBJ1-5; 7 bases match TRBD1. This CDR3 has 15 residues. V lost 0 bases to trimming and J lost 11 bases; unmatched junction nucleotides: 11. Per the germline V gene, CDR1 is SGHRS and CDR2 is YFSETQ. CDR3 nucleotides: TGCGCCAGCAGCTTGGGACAGGGAGGTTTGGAGGCCCAGCATTTT. It codes for CASSLGQGGLEAQHF.

The chain combines TRBV15 with TRBJ1-4, with TRBD1 matching 8 bases. The CDR3 runs 15 residues. Trimming cost V 8 bases and J 0 bases; bases outside gene matches: 5. CDR1 is LNHNV and CDR2 is YYDKDF in the germline V gene (reference sequence). The DNA of the CDR3 is TGTGCCACCTCAGGCAGGGGGCCAACTAATGAAAAACTGTTTTTT. Translated: CATSGRGPTNEKLFF.

The chain combines TRBV12-3 or TRBV12-4 with TRBJ1-1; D ambiguous. CDR3 length: 11 amino acids. V shed 4 bases and J shed 6 bases, with 6 bases lying between them. The CDR3 nucleotides read TGTGCCAGCAGTTACGGTCCTGAAGCTTTCTTT. This encodes CASSYGPEAFF.

The rearrangement joins TRBV7-9 to TRBJ2-5, with TRBD2 matching 10 bases. V shed 5 bases and J 0 bases; nucleotides not matched to a gene: 6. Germline CDR1 SEHNR, CDR2 FQNEAQ (reference sequence). The CDR3 is 16 amino acids. The CDR3 here is CASSRSGGTHQETQYF. The CDR3 DNA reads TGTGCCAGCAGCCGTAGCGGGGGGACGCACCAAGAGACCCAGTACTTC.

There are a few counts of this clone. The chain uses TRBV18 and TRBJ1-1, with unresolved D. CDR1 KGHSH and CDR2 LQKENI come from the germline V gene. The V end was cut by 2 bases, the J end by 10 bases, with 17 bases between. CDR3 length: 14 amino acids. CDR3 protein: CASSPYPGSELAFF. DNA of the CDR3: TGTGCCAGCTCACCATACCCGGGGAGTGAGCTAGCTTTCTTT.

The sample holds one count of this clone. V and J are TRBV7-9 and TRBJ1-1, with D unresolved. Trimming removed 1 base from V and 5 bases from J, with 17 bases in between. CDR1 and CDR2 from the germline V gene are SEHNR and FQNEAQ (reference sequence). The CDR3 length is 16 residues. CDR3: CASSLEGPGTSTEAFF. CDR3 bases: TGTGCCAGCAGCTTAGAAGGTCCAGGCACTTCAACTGAAGCTTTCTTT. Full variable domain (outside the CDR3, taken from reference TRBV7-9 and TRBJ1-1): DTGVSQNPRHKITKRGQNVTFRCDPISEHNRLYWYRQTLGQGPEFLTYFQNEAQLEKSRLLSDRFSAERPKGSFSTLEIQRTEQGDSAMYLCASSLEGPGTSTEAFFGQGTRLTVV.

This chain connects TRBV27 to TRBJ1-1; TRBD1 matches at 8 bases. CDR1 MNHEY and CDR2 SMNVEV come from the germline V gene (reference sequence). The CDR3 spans 13 residues. Trimming took 5 bases from V and 5 from J; bases not matched to a gene: 4. The CDR3 DNA follows: TGTGCCAGCAGTGGCCAGGGGGCGACTGAAGCTTTCTTT. Translation gives CASSGQGATEAFF.

The chain has TRBV7-9 and TRBJ1-2; no reliable D call. The CDR3 loop spans 12 amino acids. The germline V gene encodes CDR1 SEHNR and CDR2 FQNEAQ (reference sequence). Deletions cut 4 bases from V and 5 bases from J, with 8 bases between. The chain's CDR3 is CASSSTGYGYTF. The CDR3 DNA reads as TGTGCCAGCAGCTCGACGGGATATGGCTACACCTTC.